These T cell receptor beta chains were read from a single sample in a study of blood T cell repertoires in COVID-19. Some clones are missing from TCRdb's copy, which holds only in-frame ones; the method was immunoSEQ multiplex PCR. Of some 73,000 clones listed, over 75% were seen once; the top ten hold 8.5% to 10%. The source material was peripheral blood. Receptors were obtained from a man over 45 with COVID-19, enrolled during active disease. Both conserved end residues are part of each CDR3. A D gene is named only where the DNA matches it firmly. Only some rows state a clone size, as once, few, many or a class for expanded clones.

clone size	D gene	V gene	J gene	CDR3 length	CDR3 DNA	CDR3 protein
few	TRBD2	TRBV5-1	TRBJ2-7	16	TGCGCCAGCAGCCAAGGTGTGGGAGGGTACTCCTACGAGCAGTACTTC	CASSQGVGGYSYEQYF
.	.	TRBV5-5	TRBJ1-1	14	TGTGCCAGCAGTCACGACAGATTAAACACTGAAGCTTTCTTT	CASSHDRLNTEAFF
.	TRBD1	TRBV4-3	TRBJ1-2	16	TGCGCCAGCAGCCAAGATCGTCAGGCAGGGGGCGGAGGCTACACCTTC	CASSQDRQAGGGGYTF
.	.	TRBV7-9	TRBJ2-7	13	TGTGCCAGCAGCCCCAGGGAAACAAACGAGCAGTACTTC	CASSPRETNEQYF
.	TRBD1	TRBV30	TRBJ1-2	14	TGTGCCTGGAGTCCAGGGGGCGCGAACTATGGCTACACCTTC	CAWSPGGANYGYTF
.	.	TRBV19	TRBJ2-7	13	TGTGCCAGTAGTATAAAGGGAGTGGGCGAGCAGTACTTC	CASSIKGVGEQYF
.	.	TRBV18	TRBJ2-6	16	TGTGCCAGCTCACCACTACAGGGCGCTGGGGCCAACGTCCTGACTTTC	CASSPLQGAGANVLTF
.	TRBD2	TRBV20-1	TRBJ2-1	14	TGCAGTGCTAGTAGCGGGAGCTCCTACAATGAGCAGTTCTTC	CSASSGSSYNEQFF
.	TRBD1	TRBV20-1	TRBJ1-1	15	TGCAGTGCTAGTGGAGGCGACAGGGGGTCCACTGAAGCTTTCTTT	CSASGGDRGSTEAFF
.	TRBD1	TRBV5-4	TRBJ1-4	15	TGTGCCAGCAGCCAAAAAGGACAGGGGGATGAAAAACTGTTTTTT	CASSQKGQGDEKLFF
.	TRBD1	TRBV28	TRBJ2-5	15	TGTGCCAGCAGCCGTCCCACAGGGGAGCAAGAGACCCAGTACTTC	CASSRPTGEQETQYF
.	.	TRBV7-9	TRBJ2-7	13	TGTGCCAGCAGCTTCGGACAATTCTACGAGCAGTACTTC	CASSFGQFYEQYF
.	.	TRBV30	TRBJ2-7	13	TGTGCCTGGAGTGTTCGGGGAACCCACGAGCAGTACTTC	CAWSVRGTHEQYF
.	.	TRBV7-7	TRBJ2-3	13	TGTGCTAGCAGCACCGGGAGCACAGATACGCAGTATTTT	CASSTGSTDTQYF
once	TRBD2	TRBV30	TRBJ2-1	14	TGTGCCTGGAGTCCCCTCGCCCGGGAGGGTGAGCAGTTCTTC	CAWSPLAREGEQFF
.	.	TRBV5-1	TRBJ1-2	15	TGCGCCAGCAGCTGGGGTCAGGGCTCTAACTATGGCTACACCTTC	CASSWGQGSNYGYTF
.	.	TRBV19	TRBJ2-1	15	TGTGCCAGTAGTCCTTACGGGAGCTCCTACAATGAGCAGTTCTTC	CASSPYGSSYNEQFF
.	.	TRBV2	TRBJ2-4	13	TGTGCCAGCAGTGAAAACTCAGGCAACATTCAGTACTTC	CASSENSGNIQYF
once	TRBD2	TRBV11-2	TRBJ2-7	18	TGTGCCAGCAGCCCGAGGACTAGCGGGAACGCAATGTCCTACGAGCAGTACTTC	CASSPRTSGNAMSYEQYF
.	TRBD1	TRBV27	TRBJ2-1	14	TGTGCCAGCAGTCCCACAGGGGGCCTGGATGAGCAGTTCTTC	CASSPTGGLDEQFF
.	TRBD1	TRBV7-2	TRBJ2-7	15	TGTGCCAGCAGCTCCCAGGGGGCGGGCGCCTACGAGCAGTACTTC	CASSSQGAGAYEQYF
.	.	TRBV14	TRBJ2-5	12	TGTGCCAGCAGCCAAAGTGGTAGGACCCAGTACTTC	CASSQSGRTQYF
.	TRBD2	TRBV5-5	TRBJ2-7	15	TGTGCCAGCAGCTTGTGGGGGACTAGCACTGCCGAGCAGTACTTC	CASSLWGTSTAEQYF
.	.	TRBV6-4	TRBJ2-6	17	TGTGCCAGCAGTGACTCATCCACAGGCTCTGGGGCCAACGTCCTGACTTTC	CASSDSSTGSGANVLTF
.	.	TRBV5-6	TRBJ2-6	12	TGTGCCAGCCATAGAATTGCCAACGTCCTGACTTTC	CASHRIANVLTF
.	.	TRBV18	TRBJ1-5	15	TGTGCCAGCTCAGACAGTTTTGAGGACAATCAGCCCCAGCATTTT	CASSDSFEDNQPQHF
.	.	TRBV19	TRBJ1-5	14	TGTGCCAGTAGCCTCGCCCGGGGAAATCAGCCCCAGCATTTT	CASSLARGNQPQHF
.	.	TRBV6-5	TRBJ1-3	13	TGTGGGAGTAGGGCAGGGACTGGAAACACCATATATTTT	CGSRAGTGNTIYF
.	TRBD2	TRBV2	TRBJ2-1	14	TGTGCCAGCAGTACTAGCGGGGCCTACAATGAGCAGTTCTTC	CASSTSGAYNEQFF
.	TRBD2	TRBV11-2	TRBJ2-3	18	TGTGCCAGCAGCTTAGTAGGTTTAGCGGGAGAAATCAGAGATACGCAGTATTTT	CASSLVGLAGEIRDTQYF
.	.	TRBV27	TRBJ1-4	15	TGTGCCAGTCAGGGCCGAGCCGCAACTAATGAAAAACTGTTTTTT	CASQGRAATNEKLFF
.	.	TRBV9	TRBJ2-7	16	TGTGCCAGCAGCGTAGGCATGAGTAGCCGACGCTACGAGCAGTACTTC	CASSVGMSSRRYEQYF
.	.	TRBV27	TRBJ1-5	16	TGTGCCAGCAGTCCCGGTAACAGCTATCGCAATCAGCCCCAGCATTTT	CASSPGNSYRNQPQHF
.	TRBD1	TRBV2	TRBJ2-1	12	TGTGCCAGCACTTACTACGGACAGGGAACGTTCTTC	CASTYYGQGTFF